Following are 13 T cell receptor beta chains from one sample sequenced in a study of blood T cells in healthy people across ages. Together with a sample-barcoded 5' primer, a J-beta primer mix was included in a second PCR lasting about 7 to 12 cycles. TCRdb re-called the 5' RACE reads through MiXCR, storing one row per CDR3 protein. Of hundreds of thousands of distinct CDR3 sequences listed, 49% are singletons. Sequencing input: blood. Receptors originate from a woman between 55 and 75 years old in good health.

This clonotype turned up a few times. The chain uses TRBV20-1 and TRBJ2-7, with D maybe TRBD2 (5 bases). The CDR3 totals 14 residues. The ends were cut back, 6 bases at V and 1 base at J, with 16 bases in the middle. CDR1 and CDR2 from the germline V gene are DFQATT and SNEGSKA (reference sequence). The CDR3 loop is CSAPRGTNSYEQYF. The CDR3 DNA sequence: TGCAGTGCCCCCCGGGGAACGAATTCCTACGAGCAGTACTTC.

This clonotype was counted only a few times. The chain combines TRBV12-3 or TRBV12-4 with TRBJ1-2; D may be TRBD1 (6 bases). V lost 6 bases, J lost 7 bases, and 18 bases lay in between. The CDR3 sequence is 14 residues long. CDR3 in DNA: TGTGCCAGCAGCCGCTCACAGGGAATAGGTGGCTACACCTTC. The encoded protein is CASSRSQGIGGYTF.

This clonotype has only a few counts. The chain carries TRBV5-1 and TRBJ2-7, with a weak D call TRBD2 (6 bases). Deletions cut 3 bases from V and 0 bases from J, with 13 bases between. The CDR3 is 15 residues long. Germline values: CDR1 SGHRS, CDR2 YFSETQ. This chain's CDR3 is CASSYDIGSSYEQYF. DNA for the CDR3: TGCGCCAGCAGCTATGATATCGGGAGCTCCTACGAGCAGTACTTC. The full variable domain, rest sourced from reference TRBV5-1 and TRBJ2-7, is KAGVTQTPRYLIKTRGQQVTLSCSPISGHRSVSWYQQTPGQGLQFLFEYFSETQRNKGNFPGRFSGRQFSNSRSEMNVSTLELGDSALYLCASSYDIGSSYEQYFGPGTRLTVT.

This clonotype was counted a few times. The chain uses TRBV10-3 and TRBJ2-7; D is ambiguous. Trimming took 5 bases from V and 0 from J, leaving 8 bases between them. Germline values: CDR1 ENHRY, CDR2 SYGVKD. CDR3 size: 13 residues. The CDR3 here is CAISPAGSYEQYF. CDR3 nucleotide sequence: TGTGCCATCAGTCCAGCAGGCTCCTACGAGCAGTACTTC.

V usage is TRBV20-1 and J usage is TRBJ1-5; D ambiguous. V lost 5 bases and J lost 0, with 11 bases in between. This CDR3 is built from 14 residues. CDR1 is DFQATT and CDR2 is SNEGSKA in the germline V gene (reference sequence). CDR3 sequence reads: CSAATVDSNQPQHF. DNA for the CDR3: TGCAGTGCTGCGACTGTCGATAGCAATCAGCCCCAGCATTTT.

The V gene is TRBV5-1, the J gene TRBJ2-7, with unresolved D. The CDR3 contains 13 residues. The germline V gene has CDR1 SGHRS and CDR2 YFSETQ. Trimming stripped 6 bases from V and 7 bases from J, with 17 bases between. The CDR3 loop is CASTWSGKNEQYF. The CDR3 nucleotides read TGCGCCAGCACCTGGTCAGGAAAAAATGAGCAGTACTTC.

This clonotype occurred a few times. This chain joins TRBV6-2 or TRBV6-3 and TRBJ1-2; 9 bases are shared with TRBD1. Germline V gene data show CDR1 as MNHEY and CDR2 as SVGEGT. Trimming removed 2 bases from V and 1 base from J; junction bases left unmatched: 5. The CDR3 is 16 residues long. CDR3 nucleotide sequence: TGTGCCAGCAGTTACCCGATGGGACAGGGTAACTATGGCTACACCTTC. Translation: CASSYPMGQGNYGYTF.

This sequence joins TRBV7-2 and TRBJ2-7, with TRBD2 matching 8 bases. The CDR3 runs 17 residues. The V segment lost 5 bases and the J segment 4 bases; nucleotides outside the gene matches: 16. Germline V gene lookup returns CDR1 SGHTA and CDR2 FQGNSA. CDR3 bases: TGTGCCAGCAGCCCCCGCGCGGGACTAGTCAAGGGGTACGAGCAGTACTTC. Translating it yields CASSPRAGLVKGYEQYF.

The chain has TRBV20-1 and TRBJ2-5, with 14 bases fitting TRBD2. The end of the DNA fits TRBJ2-7 better, so the J call may be wrong. The CDR3 is made up of 15 amino acids. The V gene's germline CDR1 is DFQATT and CDR2 SNEGSKA (reference sequence). CDR3 sequence (DNA): TGCAGTGCTAGAGGACTAGCGGGAGGGCTAAGCGAGCAGTACTTC. Translating it yields CSARGLAGGLSEQYF.

The chain recombines TRBV20-1 with TRBJ2-7, with D perhaps TRBD1 (8 bases). V was trimmed by 2 bases and J by 2 bases, leaving 28 bases between them. CDR3 size: 19 residues. The germline gives CDR1 DFQATT, CDR2 SNEGSKA (reference sequence). CDR3 residues: CSARSAGGAWEGLPYEQYF. The CDR3 nucleotides are TGCAGTGCTAGATCCGCAGGGGGCGCTTGGGAGGGACTCCCCTACGAGCAGTACTTC.

This clonotype has more than one count but fewer than ten. The chain employs TRBV27 and TRBJ1-2; TRBD1 agrees at 8 bases. CDR1 is MNHEY and CDR2 is SMNVEV in the germline V gene (reference sequence). V lost 5 bases to trimming and J lost 7 bases; unmatched junction nucleotides: 12. This CDR3 region has 15 residues. CDR3 nucleotide sequence: TGTGCCAGCAGTCCCCACGACAGGGGAAGCTCTGGCTACACCTTC. It codes for CASSPHDRGSSGYTF.

This clonotype showed up just once. One end of the junction varies from germline; a read error may be responsible. The chain links TRBV29-1 to TRBJ1-2, with D possibly matching TRBD1 (6 bases). The CDR3 extends over 13 amino acids. CDR1 SQVTM and CDR2 ANQGSEA come from the germline V gene. The CDR3 region is CSGEEGVGYGYTF. The DNA for the CDR3 is TGCAGCGGTGAAGAGGGGGTCGGCTATGGCTACACCTTC.

CDR3 residues: CAISESAGYNEQFF. As DNA, the CDR3 is TGTGCCATCAGTGAGTCAGCAGGATACAATGAGCAGTTCTTC. This chain connects TRBV10-3 to TRBJ2-1; the D is unclear. The CDR3 extends over 14 amino acids. Trimming removed 0 bases at V and 4 bases at J, with 7 bases between. Germline CDR1 reads ENHRY; CDR2 reads SYGVKD.